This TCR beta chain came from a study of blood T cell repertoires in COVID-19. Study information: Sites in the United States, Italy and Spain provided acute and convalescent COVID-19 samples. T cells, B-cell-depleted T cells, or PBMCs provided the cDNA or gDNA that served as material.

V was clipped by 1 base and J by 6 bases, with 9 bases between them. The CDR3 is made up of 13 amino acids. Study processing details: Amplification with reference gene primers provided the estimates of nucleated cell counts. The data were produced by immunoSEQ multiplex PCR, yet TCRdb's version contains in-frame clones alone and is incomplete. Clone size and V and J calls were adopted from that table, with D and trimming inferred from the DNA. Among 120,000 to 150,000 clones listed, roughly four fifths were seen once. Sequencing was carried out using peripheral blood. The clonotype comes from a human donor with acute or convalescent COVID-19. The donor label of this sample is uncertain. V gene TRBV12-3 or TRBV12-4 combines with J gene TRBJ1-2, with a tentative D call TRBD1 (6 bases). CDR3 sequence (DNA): TGTGCCAGCAGTTTAGGAGGGGGAAATGGCTACACCTTC. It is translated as CASSLGGGNGYTF.